This entry features one TCR beta chain sequence. This receptor's antigen is unknown. The record has no base qualities; no much larger clone is one base away. This entry comes from a study of PD-L1 blockade in urothelial cancer (dated by TCRdb to the late 2010s). Notes on the research overall: Every patient began therapy in the mid-2010s and was given atezolizumab 1,200 mg intravenously every 3 weeks. Blood samples gave a median of around 140,000 T cells and approximately 85,000 unique TCRs, with a median clonality of around 0.074. An exploratory multi-omic analysis was conducted of the somatic, immune and clinical correlates of response to PD-L1 blockade with atezolizumab in urothelial cancer. In the same patients who had TCR sequencing, pretreatment tumors also underwent whole exome sequencing and RNA sequencing. Blood samples were analyzed 3 weeks after the start of treatment (second dose) and 6 weeks after the start of treatment. Patients had an ECOG performance status of 0 or 1 and had received between 0 and 3 prior chemotherapy regimens. Pretreatment tumor samples, along with matched peripheral blood serially collected before and after atezolizumab treatment, were subjected to TCR sequencing. Pretreatment blood TCR-seq was available for about 28 patients, at least one posttreatment blood collection was obtained for some 24 patients, and tumor TCR-seq was available for some 24 patients. Durable clinical benefit was achieved by nine patients and was not achieved by 20 patients. Durable clinical benefit was defined as a progression-free survival longer than 6 months, and TCR features were additionally tested against progression-free survival and overall survival. About nine tenths of the roughly 29 patients were males with bladder-origin urothelial cancer, and about 60% of the 29 reported a prior smoking history. Paper-wide results and their limitations: Improved progression-free and overall survival was found to be associated with pretreatment peripheral blood TCR clonality below the median. Among patients with durable benefit, tumor-associated TCR clones showed greater expansion in peripheral blood 3 weeks after treatment started (n ≈ 20, p = 0.022). Because of the small sample size (n ≈ 29) and the many exploratory analyses performed, the results are intended to be regarded as hypothesis-generating.

Synthetic TCR analog templates were spiked into each PCR so that absolute template abundance could be estimated from read counts. Using the immunoSEQ assay, TCRbeta CDR3 regions were amplified from genomic DNA with bias-controlled V and J gene primers. Rearranged TCRbeta segments were sequenced at approximately 20X coverage. The authors' pipeline ran thus. Sequencing errors were corrected by clustering and CDR3s were annotated against IMGT to assign V, D and J genes. Out-of-frame and stop-codon sequences were excluded, and only productive TCRbeta rearrangements were used in downstream analyses. Clonality was calculated as one minus the Shannon entropy normalized by the log of the number of unique productive sequences. Clones differing between time points or between blood and tumor were identified by Fisher's exact test with Benjamini-Hochberg correction at adjusted p below 0.01. This immuneACCESS table, as held by TCRdb, lists in-frame sequences with V and J called but not all clones. Of the missing ones, under half trace to an unresolved V gene in checked studies; the others have no known cause. V and J calls and clone size are given by that table; D and trimming were obtained from the DNA. This sample gives around 110,000 clones in total; less than 95% of them show up just once. In total, the top ten clones hold about 4% of the sample.

Reading the label with the study, this specimen's time point is: peripheral blood 6 weeks after treatment start. A cohort of roughly 30 patients with locally advanced or metastatic urothelial carcinoma, treated at Memorial Sloan Kettering on a trial protocol, was included. Peripheral blood mononuclear cells were collected from each patient pretreatment and during treatment, giving between 1 and 8 total time points per patient. The Qiagen DNeasy Blood extraction kit was used to purify genomic DNA from total PBMCs and tumor samples. Collected pretreatment and during treatment, PBMCs were isolated and stored as previously described. The germline V gene sets CDR1 to SGHTA and CDR2 to FQGNSA. From cysteine to phenylalanine, the CDR3 is 14 amino acids long. Here the CDR3 DNA is all that survives: 42 bases in frame from base 1. At the junction V is shortened by 2 bases and J by 5 bases, with 12 bases in between.

The chain joins TRBV7-2 to TRBJ2-5, with the D gene too uncertain to name. The clonotype was recovered from a man in his 60s with urothelial cancer. The starting material was PBMCs, obtained around atezolizumab (anti-PD-L1) treatment. The DNA sequence follows: TGTGCCAGCAGCTTATCCGCCGCTGCGGAGACCCAGTACTTC. It codes for CASSLSAAAETQYF.